This T cell receptor (beta chain) was recorded in a study of cytomegalovirus exposure and HLA in healthy donors. As to this clone: What it binds is unknown.

Study-level points and caveats: Reported performance of the classifier showed diagnosis of cytomegalovirus status with high specificity and sensitivity. A list of approximately 150 TCR beta chains associated with cytomegalovirus was given.

The assay was immunoSEQ multiplex PCR, and TCRdb's table has in-frame clones only and misses some. Among 150,000 to 200,000 clones listed, more than 70% were seen once. The germline V gene encodes CDR1 LNHNV and CDR2 YYDKDF (reference sequence). The CDR3 is 17 residues long. Trimming stripped 0 bases from V and 2 bases from J, with 14 bases between. The chain joins TRBV15 to TRBJ1-5, with D possibly matching TRBD1 (6 bases). The TCR comes from a man aged 25 to 45 in good health and CMV-seropositive. Sample: PBMCs. The CDR3 nucleotides are TGTGCCACCAGCAGAGATAAGGGGGGGCATGGCAATCAGCCCCAGCATTTT. Protein product: CATSRDKGGHGNQPQHF.